A single T cell receptor beta chain is shown here with its context. Profiling relied on immunoSEQ multiplex PCR, and the TCRdb table lists in-frame clones only, not all of them. Of about 240,000 clones listed, around 90% were seen once; the top ten hold approximately 2.8%. Trimming left V 1 base short and J 8 bases short, with 15 bases between. The CDR3 length is 15 residues. The V gene's germline CDR1 is MGHRA and CDR2 YSYEKL. The data originate from a study of blood T cell repertoires in COVID-19. At the level of the study: Specimens from acute and convalescent COVID-19 originated in the United States, Italy and Spain.

J is TRBJ1-5 and V is TRBV4-1; unclear D gene. Sequencing input: PBMCs or T cells enriched from blood (not recorded which). The clonotype was recovered from a woman between 25 and 40 years old with acute COVID-19. CDR3: CASSQVTARPEPQHF. The DNA for the CDR3 is TGCGCCAGCAGCCAAGTCACCGCCCGCCCGGAGCCCCAGCATTTT.